This T cell receptor beta chain was profiled in a study of early stage breast cancer tumors (dated by TCRdb to about 2017). For the study in its entirety: Of the roughly 15 invasive breast tumors, roughly eleven were found to be estrogen receptor-positive, progesterone receptor-positive and HER2-negative. About 65% of the 12 ER+/PR+/HER2- tumors were invasive ductal carcinomas, while the other four were invasive lobular carcinomas. A read coverage of roughly 10-fold per sample was achieved on average. Across all samples, over 2,000,000 templates representing nearly 1,100,000 unique clonotypes were detected. The paper's findings and limits, for the study overall: Tumors showed approximately 2.5-fold higher T cell density and higher clonality than adjacent normal breast tissue. Because the cohort was small, analysis by tumor subtype was not possible. Repertoires from blood and normal breast were more alike than repertoires from blood and tumor, and in about 90% of the 16 patients, comparing each tissue with blood separated tumor from normal. Enriched TCRB sequences shared across patients were mostly commonly generated sequences, unlikely to play an important role in the tumor microenvironment. Sequencing bulk genomic DNA from unsorted cells could not capture chain pairing or functional markers like CD4, CD8 and FOXP3.

Dicing about 18-50 mg of tumor tissue typically produced more than 2.5 ug of DNA. The study profiled bulk TCR beta-chain repertoires in matched peripheral blood, tumor and adjacent normal breast tissue taken from approximately 15 patients with early-stage breast cancer. After resection, tumor tissue identified by eye was cut out and put into prechilled RNAlater. Tumor tissue (about 18-55 mg) was diced and homogenized in RLTplus buffer with beta-mercaptoethanol and antifoaming agent using a TissueLyser II. Genomic DNA was extracted with the Qiagen AllPrep DNA/RNA Mini kit. V is trimmed back by 3 bases and J by 6 bases, and the junction contains 16 bases that no gene match accounts for. CDR1 MNHEY and CDR2 SMNVEV were looked up in the germline V gene (reference sequence). Including the terminal cysteine and phenylalanine, the CDR3 comprises 18 residues. Only the CDR3 DNA stays, 54 bases, in frame from base 1.

Each sample was amplified in two independent genomic DNA replicates, using about 0.52 ug for blood and around 1.5 ug for tumor or normal breast. Following the manufacturer's instructions, the ImmunoSeq Intro kit was used to carry out TCRB sequencing on genomic DNA. Multiplex PCR was run for around 33 cycles using proprietary primers and spike-in control sequences for absolute quantification. An 87-bp fragment spanning the CDR3 and flanking V and J genes was sequenced with single-end 150-bp reads. Seven samples, with two replicates for each sample, were multiplexed per lane of an Illumina MiSeq using version 3.0 chemistry. In the original analysis: Raw data were processed with the vendor's proprietary pipeline, and both replicates were merged into a single result per sample. Clonotypes were defined as productive rearrangements sharing the V-gene family, CDR3 amino acid sequence and J-gene segment. To compute clonality, the normalized Shannon entropy (Pielou evenness) of TCRB abundances was subtracted from 1. To estimate T cell density, the total number of templates was divided by the number of input cells, which was inferred from the amount of DNA input. Recon with default parameters was used to estimate total repertoire diversity and clonality. A clonotype counted as tumor-enriched if its abundance in tumor exceeded 0.1% and was at least 32-fold higher than its abundance in normal breast. Held by TCRdb, this immuneACCESS table contains in-frame sequences only and omits some clones. Under half of the omission traces to an unresolved V gene where checked; the cause of the rest is unknown. V and J calls and clone size are those listed in that table; D and trimming were worked out from the DNA. The sample table contains 10,000 to 11,000 clones; only one count was recorded for about four fifths of them. The top ten constitute approximately 13% of the sample.

This clone appeared a single time. The specificity of this receptor is unknown. Per-base quality was not reported, and no clone a single base away is much larger than it. This receptor was taken from a person aged 70 to 85 with breast cancer. Sequenced sample: breast tumor tissue. Rearrangement joined TRBV27 to TRBJ2-1, with 8 junctional bases fitting TRBD2. In nucleotide form, the sequence is TGTGCCAGCAGTTTTGAGGAAGCGGGAGCCCAGTTTGGCAATGAGCAGTTCTTC. This yields the protein CASSFEEAGAQFGNEQFF.